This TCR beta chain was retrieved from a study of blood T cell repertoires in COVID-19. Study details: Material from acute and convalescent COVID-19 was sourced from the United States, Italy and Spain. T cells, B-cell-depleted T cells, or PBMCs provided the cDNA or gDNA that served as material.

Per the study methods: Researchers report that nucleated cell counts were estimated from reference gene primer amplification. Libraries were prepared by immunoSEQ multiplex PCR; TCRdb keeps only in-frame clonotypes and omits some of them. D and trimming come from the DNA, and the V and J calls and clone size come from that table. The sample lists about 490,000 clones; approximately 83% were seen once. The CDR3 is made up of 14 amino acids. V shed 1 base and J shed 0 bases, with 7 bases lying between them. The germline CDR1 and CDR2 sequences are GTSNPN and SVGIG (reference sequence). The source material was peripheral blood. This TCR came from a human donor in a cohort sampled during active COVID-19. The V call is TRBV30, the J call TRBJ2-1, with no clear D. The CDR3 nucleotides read TGTGCCTGGAGTGCCGGGTTCTCCTACAATGAGCAGTTCTTC. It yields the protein CAWSAGFSYNEQFF.